Shown below are 26 T cell receptor beta chains from a single sample sequenced in a study of blood T cell repertoires in COVID-19. Profiled with immunoSEQ multiplex PCR; TCRdb holds only in-frame clones, not every one. The sample yields around 16,000 clones, 80% seen once. Material: peripheral blood. These receptors were taken from a human donor in a cohort sampled during active COVID-19.

The CDR3 sequence is CASTGQVVDTQYF. DNA for the CDR3: TGTGCCAGCACGGGACAGGTTGTAGATACGCAGTATTTT. The chain couples TRBV2 to TRBJ2-3, with 8 bases that match TRBD1. The CDR3 consists of 13 residues. Germline V gene lookup returns CDR1 SNHLY and CDR2 FYNNEI. Trimming at V came to 7 bases and at J to 5 bases, leaving 5 bases not matched to a gene.

The V call is TRBV9, the J call TRBJ2-1; the match to TRBD2 covers 16 bases. V was clipped by 4 bases and J by 6 bases; unmatched bases: 4. This CDR3 comprises 16 residues. The V gene's germline CDR1 is SGDLS and CDR2 YYNGEE. CDR3 amino acids: CASSLGTSGGANEQFF. As DNA, the CDR3 is TGTGCCAGCAGCTTGGGGACTAGCGGGGGGGCCAATGAGCAGTTCTTC.

The chain links TRBV28 to TRBJ2-6; D unresolved. V lost 8 bases and J lost 0, with 8 bases in between. The germline gives CDR1 MDHEN, CDR2 SYDVKM. The CDR3 has 14 residues. CDR3: CASGSPSGANVLTF. CDR3 DNA: TGTGCCAGCGGCTCCCCCTCTGGGGCCAACGTCCTGACTTTC.

This clone was counted between two and nine times. The chain combines TRBV5-1 with TRBJ1-2; D is unresolved. This CDR3 comprises 15 residues. With 6 bases removed from V and 0 bases from J, the gap between germline ends came to 15 bases. Germline V gene data show CDR1 as SGHRS and CDR2 as YFSETQ. Here the CDR3 DNA reads TGCGCCAGCACCTCCCAGGATAACCCTAACTATGGCTACACCTTC. It is translated as CASTSQDNPNYGYTF.

As for this clone: The same CDR3 is also encoded by other DNA sequences in this sample. The CDR3 bases are TGTGCCAGCAGCGTAGGGGGGCGGGAGACCCAGTACTTC. Protein sequence: CASSVGGRETQYF. The chain has TRBV9 and TRBJ2-5; possible D gene TRBD1, 6 bases. This CDR3 has 13 residues. Germline-derived CDR1 and CDR2 are SGDLS and YYNGEE. Trimming cost V 0 bases and J 5 bases, with 8 bases left between them.

J is TRBJ1-1 and V is TRBV28; D is undetermined. In germline, CDR1 is MDHEN, CDR2 SYDVKM. V was cut by 7 bases and J by 8 bases, with 26 bases left in between. The CDR3 is 16 residues long. The CDR3 region is CASTGPFRRLEVEAFF. The CDR3 DNA follows: TGTGCCAGCACTGGCCCTTTCAGGCGGCTGGAGGTGGAAGCTTTCTTT.

This sequence joins TRBV6-6 and TRBJ2-7; 8 bases fit TRBD2. Germline V gene lookup returns CDR1 MNHNY and CDR2 SVGAGI (reference sequence). V lost 6 bases, J lost 0 bases, and 4 bases stayed unmatched. The CDR3 runs to 14 residues. The CDR3 bases are TGTGCCAGCAGCAACGGGGGGGCCTCCTACGAGCAGTACTTC. It is translated as CASSNGGASYEQYF.

The chain is built from TRBV6-2 or TRBV6-3 and TRBJ2-3; 12 positions match TRBD2. CDR1 and CDR2 from the germline V gene are MNHEY and SVGEGT. The trim removed 4 bases at V and 6 bases at J, leaving 5 bases unmatched. The CDR3 consists of 15 residues. The CDR3 sequence is CASSLLAGGGDTQYF. The CDR3, as DNA: TGTGCCAGCAGTTTACTAGCGGGGGGAGGCGATACGCAGTATTTT.

The gene calls are TRBV4-2 and TRBJ1-4, with D perhaps matching TRBD1 (6 bases). CDR3 length: 13 residues. The germline CDR1 and CDR2 sequences are LGHNA and YNFKEQ. V was trimmed by 6 bases and J by 8 bases, leaving 13 bases between them. The CDR3 nucleotides read TGTGCCAGCAGGCAGGGGATAGAGGAAAAACTGTTTTTT. Its translation is CASRQGIEEKLFF.

The genes are TRBV3-1 (or the pseudogene TRBV3-2) and TRBJ1-5; TRBD1 might be the D (5 bases). From germline, CDR1 is LGHDT and CDR2 YNNKEL (reference sequence). V shed 0 bases and J shed 4 bases, with 10 bases lying between them. The CDR3 is 15 amino acids. CDR3 region: CASSQDLTENQPQHF. The CDR3 region has the DNA TGTGCCAGCAGCCAAGATCTGACAGAAAATCAGCCCCAGCATTTT.

The chain couples TRBV28 to TRBJ2-1, with 8 bases identical to TRBD2. The CDR3 runs 16 residues. Germline lookup yields CDR1 MDHEN and CDR2 SYDVKM. Trimming removed 6 bases from V and 7 bases from J; junction bases left unmatched: 14. The CDR3 nucleotides are TGTGCCAGCAGACCCCTTTTGGGGCGGGAGGTAAATGAGCAGTTCTTC. Encoded protein: CASRPLLGREVNEQFF.

The sample holds a few counts of this clone. This chain joins TRBV19 and TRBJ1-2; D is perhaps TRBD1 (5 bases). CDR1 LNHDA and CDR2 SQIVND come from the germline V gene (reference sequence). This CDR3 is 14 amino acids long. Deletions cut 3 bases from V and 7 bases from J, with 15 bases between. CDR3 region: CASSIYAGQAGYTF. DNA of the CDR3: TGTGCCAGTAGTATTTACGCAGGGCAGGCTGGCTACACCTTC.

The chain joins TRBV19 to TRBJ2-1, with 9 bases that match TRBD2. This CDR3 is built from 15 residues. Germline CDR1 reads LNHDA; CDR2 reads SQIVND (reference sequence). V shed 5 bases and J 9 bases; nucleotides not matched to a gene: 11. CDR3 in DNA: TGTGCCAGTAGTTCGGCGGGGGGGCCGTCCGCTGAGCAGTTCTTC. Protein sequence: CASSSAGGPSAEQFF.

This chain joins TRBV20-1 and TRBJ2-7; possible D gene TRBD1, 6 bases. Germline V gene sequence: CDR1 DFQATT, CDR2 SNEGSKA (reference sequence). Trimming stripped 3 bases from V and 3 bases from J, with 9 bases between. The CDR3 is 12 amino acids. CDR3: CSASSDSYEQYF. The CDR3 DNA sequence: TGCAGTGCTAGTTCGGACAGCTACGAGCAGTACTTC.

The V and J genes are TRBV19 and TRBJ1-5, with D possibly TRBD1 on 5 matching bases. Germline assignment: CDR1 LNHDA and CDR2 SQIVND (reference sequence). V lost 2 bases, J lost 2 bases, and 10 bases lay in between. The CDR3 consists of 15 residues. The CDR3 here is CASSIRGIGNQPQHF. As DNA, the CDR3 is TGTGCCAGTAGTATAAGGGGAATAGGCAATCAGCCCCAGCATTTT.

The rearrangement joins TRBV7-2 to TRBJ1-2; 8 bases match TRBD1. The CDR3 is made up of 13 amino acids. Germline V CDR1 and CDR2: SGHTA, FQGNSA. Trimming took 10 bases from V and 3 from J; bases not matched to a gene: 7. This CDR3 reads CATTRGLYYGYTF. CDR3 nucleotide sequence: TGTGCCACCACCAGGGGGCTATACTATGGCTACACCTTC.

The chain links TRBV9 to TRBJ1-6; 9 nucleotides align to TRBD1. CDR1 and CDR2 (germline): SGDLS, YYNGEE. This CDR3 is built from 17 residues. With 4 bases clipped from V and 0 bases from J, the junction kept 5 bases outside the gene matches. The CDR3 nucleotides are TGTGCCAGCAGCTCACCGACAGGGGGCTCCTATAATTCACCCCTCCACTTT. As protein: CASSSPTGGSYNSPLHF. Looking up the rest from reference TRBV9 and TRBJ1-6 gives the full variable domain: DSGVTQTPKHLITATGQRVTLRCSPRSGDLSVYWYQQSLDQGLQFLIQYYNGEERAKGNILERFSAQQFPDLHSELNLSSLELGDSALYFCASSSPTGGSYNSPLHFGNGTRLTVT.

The chain's CDR3 is CASSLRTNNQETQYF. CDR3 sequence (DNA): TGTGCCAGTAGTTTACGAACGAACAACCAAGAGACCCAGTACTTC. This rearrangement joins TRBV19 to TRBJ2-5; D is unresolved. Trimming took 5 bases from V and 0 from J, leaving 13 bases between them. The CDR3 runs to 15 residues. The germline V gene has CDR1 LNHDA and CDR2 SQIVND (reference sequence).

The chain carries TRBV6-5 and TRBJ2-3, with D possibly being TRBD2 (5 bases). This CDR3 is built from 15 residues. Germline V gene data show CDR1 as MNHEY and CDR2 as SVGAGI. With 7 bases removed from V and 0 bases from J, the gap between germline ends came to 14 bases. The CDR3, as DNA: TGTGCCAGCAAGTCTGTAAGCGGAAGCACAGATACGCAGTATTTT. Residues: CASKSVSGSTDTQYF.

V gene TRBV12-3 or TRBV12-4 combines with J gene TRBJ2-7, with 7 bases that match TRBD1. The CDR3 consists of 13 residues. V was clipped by 7 bases and J by 6 bases; unmatched bases: 9. The CDR3: CASILRQGGEQYF. The CDR3 region has the DNA TGTGCCAGCATTCTTCGACAGGGTGGCGAGCAGTACTTC.

This chain joins TRBV28 and TRBJ1-1, with 7 positions matching TRBD1. V dropped 5 bases and J dropped 2; count of bases not matched to a gene: 11. Germline V lookup: CDR1 MDHEN, CDR2 SYDVKM. The CDR3 contains 16 residues. CDR3: CASSPPPGQKNTEAFF. For the CDR3, the DNA is TGTGCCAGCAGTCCCCCGCCGGGACAGAAAAACACTGAAGCTTTCTTT.

A few counts support this clone. The chain recombines TRBV4-3 with TRBJ2-7, with 10 bases aligning to TRBD1. The germline V gene has CDR1 LGHNA and CDR2 YSLEER. The CDR3 covers 15 residues. V shed 5 bases and J 4 bases; nucleotides not matched to a gene: 8. The DNA for the CDR3 is TGCGCCAGCAGCATACACCGGGACAGGGGATACGAGCAGTACTTC. Its translation is CASSIHRDRGYEQYF.

CDR3 protein: CASSGDRRGIGELFF. CDR3 in DNA: TGTGCCAGCAGTGGAGACAGGAGAGGGATCGGGGAGCTGTTTTTT. V usage is TRBV2 and J usage is TRBJ2-2; D might be TRBD1 (6 bases). Germline V lookup: CDR1 SNHLY, CDR2 FYNNEI. Trimming took off 4 bases at V and 7 bases at J, with 16 bases between the two ends. The length of the CDR3 is 15 residues. The full variable domain, its missing parts supplied by reference TRBV2 and TRBJ2-2, is EPEVTQTPSHQVTQMGQEVILRCVPISNHLYFYWYRQILGQKVEFLVSFYNNEISEKSEIFDDQFSVERPDGSNFTLKIRSTKLEDSAMYFCASSGDRRGIGELFFGEGSRLTVL.

The V call is TRBV6-7, the J call TRBJ2-5; TRBD2 aligns across 7 bases. TRBV6-7 carries the ORF label, with uncertain function. Trimming at V came to 11 bases and at J to 5 bases, leaving 23 bases not matched to a gene. The CDR3 is 17 residues long. The CDR3 protein is CASSRVPGRGWGETQYF. The CDR3 nucleotides are TGTGCCTCCAGCCGTGTGCCGGGGCGGGGGTGGGGGGAGACCCAGTACTTC.

The V gene is TRBV6-5, the J gene TRBJ2-1, with D possibly TRBD2 on 6 matching bases. This CDR3 spans 12 amino acids. CDR1 and CDR2 from the germline V gene are MNHEY and SVGAGI. The V end lost 11 bases, the J end lost 11 bases, and 19 bases lay between the germline ends. CDR3 amino acids: CAWGEPVTKQFF. The CDR3 nucleotides are TGTGCCTGGGGGGAACCGGTAACTAAGCAGTTCTTC.

The V gene is TRBV10-3, the J gene TRBJ2-5, with D maybe TRBD1 (5 bases). The germline V gene encodes CDR1 ENHRY and CDR2 SYGVKD. Trimming took off 11 bases at V and 5 bases at J, with 18 bases between the two ends. This CDR3 has 13 residues. Here the CDR3 DNA reads TGTGCCGCATCTCAAGGGGCTGGGGAGACCCAGTACTTC. It specifies CAASQGAGETQYF.